This T cell receptor (beta chain) was found in a study of cytomegalovirus exposure and HLA in healthy donors. Profiled with immunoSEQ multiplex PCR; TCRdb holds only in-frame clones, not every one. The profile shows about 250,000 clones, more than 85% of them singletons. This clone was seen more than once but under ten times. Germline-derived CDR1 and CDR2 are MNHEY and SMNVEV (reference sequence). The CDR3 runs 13 residues. V dropped 2 bases and J dropped 4 bases, with 8 bases sitting between them. The clonotype comes from a man younger than 35 in good health and CMV-seropositive. Sequenced: PBMCs. This chain connects TRBV27 to TRBJ1-2; TRBD1 might be the D (5 bases). The CDR3 loop reads CASSLMGGYGYTF. The CDR3 nucleotides read TGTGCCAGCAGTTTAATGGGGGGCTATGGCTACACCTTC.